These 29 T cell receptor beta chains were all obtained from the same sample, sequenced in a study of OX40 agonist ivuxolimab in advanced cancers. The assay was immunoSEQ multiplex PCR, and TCRdb's table has in-frame clones only and misses some. The sample records tens of thousands of clones, around four fifths being singletons. Sequenced material: CD4+ or CD8+ T cells sorted from blood, taken in a trial of the OX40 agonist ivuxolimab. The receptors originated from an adult with an advanced solid tumor such as melanoma, head and neck, liver or kidney cancer.

The chain combines TRBV5-6 with TRBJ1-2; TRBD1 is a possible D gene (5 bases). Germline values: CDR1 SGHDT, CDR2 YYEEEE. V was shortened by 4 bases and J by 4 bases, with 20 bases between the two germline ends. This CDR3 has 16 amino acids. CDR3 sequence reads: CASSPGRDKLGYGYTF. In nucleotides, the CDR3 is TGTGCCAGCAGCCCCGGCAGGGATAAACTTGGCTATGGCTACACCTTC.

J is TRBJ2-2 and V is TRBV5-4; 9 positions agree with TRBD2. Per germline, CDR1 SGHNT and CDR2 YYREEE (reference sequence). V lost 4 bases, J lost 5 bases, and 6 bases stayed unmatched. This CDR3 contains 15 residues. The CDR3 protein is CASSPGTSSTGELFF. CDR3 DNA: TGTGCCAGCAGCCCCGGGACTAGCTCGACCGGGGAGCTGTTTTTT.

V and J are TRBV4-2 and TRBJ1-2, with 9 bases identical to TRBD1. From germline, CDR1 is LGHNA and CDR2 YNFKEQ. J lost 7 bases, V lost 3 bases, and 3 bases had no gene match. The CDR3 runs to 13 residues. In DNA form, the CDR3 reads TGTGCCAGCAGCCAGAACAGGGGGCTTGGCTACACCTTC. Translated, it gives CASSQNRGLGYTF.

V usage is TRBV5-5 and J usage is TRBJ2-1; D tentatively fits TRBD1 or TRBD2 (5 bases each). Germline assignment: CDR1 SGHKS and CDR2 YYEKEE (reference sequence). V was clipped by 3 bases and J by 4 bases, with 14 bases between them. The CDR3 runs 15 residues. This chain's CDR3 is CASSSTWDGYNEQFF. In DNA form, the CDR3 reads TGTGCCAGCAGCTCCACATGGGACGGGTACAATGAGCAGTTCTTC.

This sequence joins TRBV29-1 and TRBJ2-3, with TRBD2 identical over 11 bases. J gave up 0 bases and V 6 bases, and 5 bases lay outside the gene matches. The length of the CDR3 is 15 residues. CDR1 is SQVTM, CDR2 ANQGSEA, per germline. CDR3 amino acids: CSVAGTSGSTDTQYF. In DNA, the CDR3 is TGCAGCGTCGCCGGGACTAGCGGTAGCACAGATACGCAGTATTTT.

CDR3 region: CASSYTGLAGAYEQYF. CDR3 coding DNA: TGTGCCAGCAGTTACACCGGACTAGCGGGAGCCTACGAGCAGTACTTC. This chain uses TRBV6-6 with TRBJ2-7; TRBD2 agrees at 13 bases. The CDR3 spans 16 residues. V gave up 2 bases and J gave up 2 bases; unmatched junction bases: 3. CDR1 MNHNY and CDR2 SVGAGI come from the germline V gene (reference sequence).

This clone was observed a few times. The V gene is TRBV28, the J gene TRBJ2-7; 8 bases match TRBD2. This CDR3 has 12 amino acids. CDR1 and CDR2 from the germline V gene are MDHEN and SYDVKM. Trimming took 9 bases from V and 2 from J; bases not matched to a gene: 3. This CDR3 is CASRGGAYEQYF. The CDR3 DNA is TGTGCCAGTCGGGGGGGGGCCTACGAGCAGTACTTC.

The chain is built from TRBV19 and TRBJ2-4; D possibly corresponds to TRBD1 (6 bases). CDR1 is LNHDA and CDR2 is SQIVND in the germline V gene (reference sequence). This CDR3 has 17 amino acids. V was shortened by 5 bases and J by 0 bases, with 17 bases between the two germline ends. The DNA for the CDR3 is TGTGCCAGTAGTTCCTCCGGGACAAGGAGAGCCAAAAACATTCAGTACTTC. It translates to CASSSSGTRRAKNIQYF.

This rearrangement joins TRBV29-1 to TRBJ1-3; a possible D gene is TRBD1 (5 bases). CDR3 length: 11 residues. V was trimmed by 3 bases and J by 7 bases, leaving 7 bases between them. Germline values: CDR1 SQVTM, CDR2 ANQGSEA. The CDR3 is CSVDHRNTIYF. The CDR3 DNA reads as TGCAGCGTTGACCACAGGAACACCATATATTTT.

The chain recombines TRBV7-2 with TRBJ1-1; tentatively, D is TRBD1 (5 bases). V shed 5 bases and J shed 4 bases, with 11 bases lying between them. Germline values: CDR1 SGHTA, CDR2 FQGNSA. The CDR3 extends over 13 amino acids. CDR3 in DNA: TGTGCCAGCAGCCAAGGGGTTTCCACTGAAGCTTTCTTT. The encoded protein is CASSQGVSTEAFF.

The genes are TRBV7-2 and TRBJ2-3; TRBD2 might be the D (6 bases). V dropped 5 bases and J dropped 1 base, with 16 bases sitting between them. CDR1 is SGHTA and CDR2 is FQGNSA in the germline V gene. The CDR3 has 16 amino acids. The CDR3 DNA reads as TGTGCCAGCAGCCTTGACGGGAGCTCTGGCACAGATACGCAGTATTTT. This translates into CASSLDGSSGTDTQYF.

This clone was seen once. The rearrangement joins TRBV6-1 to TRBJ1-2; D is unclear. Trimming took 5 bases from V and 3 from J, leaving 13 bases between them. The CDR3 extends over 14 amino acids. The germline V gene has CDR1 MNHNS and CDR2 SASEGT. CDR3 coding DNA: TGTGCCAGCAGTTTAATGGACGGCTACTATGGCTACACCTTC. It translates to CASSLMDGYYGYTF.

The chain links TRBV12-5 to TRBJ2-7; TRBD1 aligns across 7 bases. The germline gives CDR1 LGHNT, CDR2 FRNRAP. This CDR3 comprises 13 residues. J lost 2 bases, V lost 7 bases, and 5 bases had no gene match. As DNA, the CDR3 is TGTGCTAGTGCCCTCACAGGGGCCTACGAGCAGTACTTC. It codes for CASALTGAYEQYF.

This clone was detected a few times. The V and J genes are TRBV28 and TRBJ1-2; D unresolved. The CDR3 consists of 12 residues. Trimming stripped 4 bases from V and 4 bases from J, with 7 bases between. Germline V gives CDR1 MDHEN, CDR2 SYDVKM. The CDR3, as DNA: TGTGCCAGCAGTTCCCAGGCCTATGGCTACACCTTC. Translation gives CASSSQAYGYTF.

A few counts support this clone. This chain links TRBV18 with TRBJ1-2; possible D gene TRBD1, 5 bases. CDR1 and CDR2 (germline): KGHSH, LQKENI. V gave up 3 bases and J gave up 4 bases, with 9 bases separating them. This CDR3 contains 13 residues. The CDR3: CASSPDKFYGYTF. For the CDR3, the DNA is TGTGCCAGCTCACCGGACAAGTTCTATGGCTACACCTTC. The whole variable domain, filled in from reference TRBV18 and TRBJ1-2, reads NAGVMQNPRHLVRRRGQEARLRCSPMKGHSHVYWYRQLPEEGLKFMVYLQKENIIDESGMPKERFSAEFPKEGPSILRIQQVVRGDSAAYFCASSPDKFYGYTFGSGTRLTVV.

The chain recombines TRBV4-1 with TRBJ1-6; D remains ambiguous. Germline-derived CDR1 and CDR2 are MGHRA and YSYEKL. The CDR3 contains 16 residues. Trimming removed 3 bases from V and 8 bases from J, with 17 bases in between. The CDR3: CASSQPYGVFDSPLHF. The CDR3 DNA is TGCGCCAGCAGCCAGCCTTACGGGGTTTTTGATTCACCCCTCCACTTT.

The chain carries TRBV11-2 and TRBJ1-4; no reliable D call. The germline V gene encodes CDR1 SGHAT and CDR2 FQNNGV. Trimming stripped 5 bases from V and 7 bases from J, with 14 bases between. There are 14 residues in the CDR3. CDR3 coding DNA: TGTGCCAGCAGCCCGGTGGCGTTCGGTGAAAAACTGTTTTTT. Amino acid sequence: CASSPVAFGEKLFF.

This clone was observed a single time. The rearrangement joins TRBV6-5 to TRBJ1-4; D is possibly TRBD1 (5 bases). This CDR3 is 13 amino acids long. Looked up from germline, CDR1 is MNHEY and CDR2 is SVGAGI. The V end was cut by 8 bases, the J end by 6 bases, with 13 bases between. CDR3 DNA sequence: TGTGCCAGCGCCGGGGGGGGAGATGAAAAACTGTTTTTT. It is translated as CASAGGGDEKLFF.

This clone was counted a few times. The V gene is TRBV11-2, the J gene TRBJ1-5; 8 bases line up with TRBD1. From germline, CDR1 is SGHAT and CDR2 FQNNGV. Trimming cost V 2 bases and J 5 bases; bases outside gene matches: 5. This CDR3 contains 15 residues. CDR3 DNA: TGTGCCAGCAGCTTAAGACCGGGACAGGATCAGCCCCAGCATTTT. Amino acids: CASSLRPGQDQPQHF.

This clone was detected once. The rearrangement links TRBV2 to TRBJ1-1; no firm D call. CDR3 length equals 13 residues. The germline gives CDR1 SNHLY, CDR2 FYNNEI. Deletions cut 6 bases from V and 2 bases from J, with 10 bases between. Here the CDR3 reads CASRGRGNTEAFF. In DNA, the CDR3 is TGTGCCAGCAGGGGCCGGGGAAACACTGAAGCTTTCTTT. The entire variable domain, with the rest obtained from reference TRBV2 and TRBJ1-1, is as follows: EPEVTQTPSHQVTQMGQEVILRCVPISNHLYFYWYRQILGQKVEFLVSFYNNEISEKSEIFDDQFSVERPDGSNFTLKIRSTKLEDSAMYFCASRGRGNTEAFFGQGTRLTVV.

This clone is termed medium-sized. This rearrangement joins TRBV28 to TRBJ1-5; a possible D gene is TRBD1 (5 bases). CDR1 and CDR2 from the germline V gene are MDHEN and SYDVKM. The CDR3 totals 13 residues. The CDR3 loop reads CVTRGGVNQPQHF. As DNA, the CDR3 is TGTGTCACCCGGGGGGGGGTCAATCAGCCCCAGCATTTT. Full variable domain (remainder filled in from reference TRBV28 and TRBJ1-5): DVKVTQSSRYLVKRTGEKVFLECVQDMDHENMFWYRQDPGLGLRLIYFSYDVKMKEKGDIPEGYSVSREKKERFSLILESASTNQTSMYLCVTRGGVNQPQHFGDGTRLSIL.

This sequence joins TRBV18 and TRBJ2-2; the D is unclear. Germline values: CDR1 KGHSH, CDR2 LQKENI. Between the trimmed V and J ends, which lost 2 bases and 3 bases, there was a span of 13 bases. This CDR3 is 16 amino acids long. DNA of the CDR3: TGTGCCAGCTCACCATTTGGCCTGAAGGACACCGGGGAGCTGTTTTTT. It translates to CASSPFGLKDTGELFF.

The chain is built from TRBV5-1 and TRBJ2-3, with no clear D. The CDR3 is 13 residues long. V lost 0 bases to trimming and J lost 2 bases, with 4 bases between them. From germline, CDR1 is SGHRS and CDR2 YFSETQ. DNA for the CDR3: TGCGCCAGCAGCTTGGGTGCCACAGATACGCAGTATTTT. Its translation: CASSLGATDTQYF.

J is TRBJ1-1 and V is TRBV10-3; tentatively, D is TRBD1 (6 bases). The germline CDR1 and CDR2 sequences are ENHRY and SYGVKD. The CDR3 totals 14 residues. V lost 11 bases and J lost 6, with 22 bases in between. The CDR3 loop reads CAARGGNRAPEAFF. The CDR3 coding sequence is TGTGCCGCGCGAGGTGGGAACAGGGCCCCTGAAGCTTTCTTT.

The chain is built from TRBV19 and TRBJ2-3; tentatively, D is TRBD2 (5 bases). Trimming cost V 6 bases and J 4 bases, with 14 bases left between them. CDR1 and CDR2 (germline): LNHDA, SQIVND (reference sequence). This CDR3 comprises 14 residues. CDR3 nucleotides: TGTGCCAGTAGCCCCGAGGGCAGAGCAGATACGCAGTATTTT. It encodes CASSPEGRADTQYF.

The chain employs TRBV7-2 and TRBJ2-1, with unresolved D. V lost 2 bases to trimming and J lost 0 bases, with 5 bases between them. This CDR3 is built from 14 residues. CDR1 is SGHTA, CDR2 FQGNSA, per germline. CDR3 protein: CASSLSRSYNEQFF. For the CDR3, the DNA is TGTGCCAGCAGCTTATCCCGCTCCTACAATGAGCAGTTCTTC.

The chain links TRBV15 to TRBJ2-3; possible D gene TRBD1, 6 bases. Germline CDR1 and CDR2: LNHNV and YYDKDF (reference sequence). The CDR3 runs 12 residues. Trimming stripped 6 bases from V and 3 bases from J, with 7 bases between. Here the CDR3 DNA reads TGTGCCACCAGGACAGGAACAGATACGCAGTATTTT. Translating it yields CATRTGTDTQYF.

The rearrangement joins TRBV6-5 to TRBJ2-1; a possible D gene is TRBD1 (6 bases). Germline assignment: CDR1 MNHEY and CDR2 SVGAGI. This CDR3 has 14 amino acids. The V and J ends lost 5 bases and 6 bases respectively, with 14 bases between them. CDR3 nucleotides: TGTGCCAGCAGTGTTCAGGGGTTACCCAATGAGCAGTTCTTC. It is translated as CASSVQGLPNEQFF.

Only a few counts were recorded for this clone. The chain couples TRBV4-1 to TRBJ2-5, with TRBD1 identical over 9 bases. Germline values: CDR1 MGHRA, CDR2 YSYEKL. The junction had 11 bases not matched to a gene; V was cut back by 4 bases and J by 5 bases. The CDR3 contains 16 residues. The CDR3 DNA reads TGCGCCAGCAGCCGGAGAACAGGGGGCGGGTTGGAGACCCAGTACTTC. This gives the protein CASSRRTGGGLETQYF.